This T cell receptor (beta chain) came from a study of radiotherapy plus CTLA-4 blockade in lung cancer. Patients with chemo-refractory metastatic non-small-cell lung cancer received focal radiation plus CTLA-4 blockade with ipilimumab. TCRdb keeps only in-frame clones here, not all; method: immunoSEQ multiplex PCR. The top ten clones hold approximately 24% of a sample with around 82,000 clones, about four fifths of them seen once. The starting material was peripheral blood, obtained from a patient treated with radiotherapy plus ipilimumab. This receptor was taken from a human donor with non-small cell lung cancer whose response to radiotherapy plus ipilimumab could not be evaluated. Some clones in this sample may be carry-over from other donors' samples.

The CDR3 sequence is CASSYSGQGTTYEQYF. Written as DNA, the CDR3 is TGTGCCAGCAGTTACTCCGGACAGGGGACCACCTACGAGCAGTACTTC. The rearrangement uses TRBV6-5 and TRBJ2-7; 9 nucleotides line up with TRBD1. The CDR3 is 16 residues long. After removal of 0 bases from V and 2 bases from J, the junction contained 5 bases not matched to a gene. Germline V gene lookup returns CDR1 MNHEY and CDR2 SVGAGI.